The sequence of this TCR beta chain was determined in a study of blood T cell repertoires in COVID-19. Germline V CDR1 and CDR2: MNHEY, SVGAGI. The CDR3 has 14 amino acids. V lost 6 bases, J lost 1 base, and 12 bases lay in between. Measured with immunoSEQ multiplex PCR; TCRdb has only the in-frame clones, and not every one. The sample has more than 95,000 clones; approximately 76% are singletons. The sample was peripheral blood. The chain links TRBV6-5 to TRBJ1-1, with D uncertain. This clonotype originated in a woman in her 70s with acute or convalescent COVID-19. The DNA for the CDR3 is TGTGCCAGCAGCTCAGGAACATGGAACACTGAAGCTTTCTTT. Its translation is CASSSGTWNTEAFF.